The entry that follows covers one T cell receptor (beta chain) sequence. Its antigen is currently unknown. This specimen comes from a study of T cell responses to AZD1222 COVID-19 vaccine. Study outcomes and limitations: The repertoires were collected only after the peak T cell response. Females made up more of the donors, who were largely white British, and clonal diversity may have come out too low.

Sequenced by immunoSEQ multiplex PCR; TCRdb stores in-frame clones only, minus some. The sample includes around 140,000 clones, about 91% of them seen just once. CDR3 size: 15 residues. CDR1 SGHTA and CDR2 FQGTGA come from the germline V gene. Trimming left V 2 bases short and J 1 base short, with 10 bases between. The V call is TRBV7-3, the J call TRBJ2-3; D is perhaps TRBD2 (5 bases). The sequence derives from an adult who received the AZD1222 COVID-19 vaccine. Source: peripheral blood, taken 28 days after the second AZD1222 dose. CDR3 nucleotides: TGTGCCAGCAGCTTAGACTCTAGCCGCACAGATACGCAGTATTTT. It specifies CASSLDSSRTDTQYF.